This TCR beta chain was captured in a study of shared clonotypes between healthy human individuals. When replicate PCRs were run on sorted subsets, they used about 220 ng DNA, about 30,000 T cell genomes. Only in-frame clones appear in the TCRdb table, and some are missing; sequencing was by immunoSEQ multiplex PCR. The table has 2.5 million or so clones, roughly 92% seen once. This CDR3 has 14 residues. Germline V lookup: CDR1 LNHNV, CDR2 YYDKDF (reference sequence). The trim removed 3 bases at V and 6 bases at J, leaving 8 bases unmatched. The sequence derives from a man aged 18 to 35 in good health. The specimen sequenced was naive CD4+ T cells sorted from blood. Subset of the sample: CD45RA+ positively selected. The chain couples TRBV15 to TRBJ2-7, with 7 bases fitting TRBD1. The CDR3 sequence: CATSSPGTEGEQYF. The CDR3 bases are TGTGCCACCAGCAGTCCCGGGACAGAGGGCGAGCAGTACTTC.